Listed below are T cell receptor beta chains from one sample, sequenced in a study of T cells in Graves' hyperthyroidism and ophthalmopathy. TCRdb redid the calling of the multiplex PCR reads with MiXCR, one entry per CDR3 protein. The table lists fewer than 110,000 distinct CDR3 sequences, roughly 50% of them singletons. Sequencing was carried out using blood. These receptors all stem from a middle-aged man with Graves' hyperthyroidism. Both conserved end residues are part of each CDR3. The D gene is left open where the match is weak. Size is stated for part of the rows, as once, few or many counts, or as a class when the clone is expanded.

>TRBV29-1|TRBD1|TRBJ2-7|.
CSVKTGTGSYEQYF
TGCAGCGTAAAGACCGGGACAGGTTCCTACGAGCAGTACTTC
>TRBV20-1|TRBD2|TRBJ2-5|once
CSVTGLPERGGVTQYF
TGCAGTGTGACGGGACTTCCCGAGCGGGGAGGGGTCACCCAGTACTTC
>TRBV6-5|.|TRBJ1-6|many
CASSRVYNSPLHF
TGTGCCAGCAGCAGGGTTTATAATTCACCCCTCCACTTT
>TRBV12-3/TRBV12-4|.|TRBJ1-2|many
CASSLSSYGYTF
TGTGCCAGCAGTTTATCCTCCTATGGCTACACCTTC
>TRBV29-1|.|TRBJ2-5|many
CSVVRGETQYF
TGCAGCGTTGTGAGGGGGGAGACCCAGTACTTC
>TRBV5-1|TRBD1|TRBJ2-1|many
CASSSTGTGNYNEQFF
TGCGCCAGCAGCTCTACCGGGACAGGTAATTACAATGAGCAGTTCTTC
>TRBV20-1|TRBD1|TRBJ1-2|.
CSARGTGLDGYTF
TGCAGTGCTAGGGGGACAGGGTTGGATGGCTACACCTTC
>TRBV11-1|.|TRBJ1-2|many
CASSLDGLGGYTF
TGTGCCAGCAGCCTGGACGGATTGGGAGGCTACACCTTC
>TRBV5-4|TRBD2|TRBJ2-5|once
CASSEGLAEETQYF
TGTGCCAGCAGCGAGGGACTAGCGGAAGAGACCCAGTACTTC
>TRBV7-9|.|TRBJ1-5|.
CAWSLGNQPQHF
TGTGCCTGGAGTTTGGGCAATCAGCCCCAGCATTTT
>TRBV19|TRBD1|TRBJ1-6|many
CASRQGANNSPLHF
TGTGCCAGTAGACAGGGGGCGAATAATTCACCCCTCCACTTT
>TRBV19|TRBD2|TRBJ2-1|.
CASSIMGGPRGEQFF
TGTGCCAGTAGTATTATGGGAGGGCCTCGCGGTGAGCAGTTCTTC
>TRBV12-3/TRBV12-4|.|TRBJ1-2|few
CASSPGKRLSYTF
TGTGCCAGCAGCCCCGGAAAAAGGTTGAGCTACACCTTC
>TRBV2|.|TRBJ1-1|many
CASSTEMNTEAFF
TGTGCCAGCAGCACAGAAATGAACACTGAAGCTTTCTTT
>TRBV5-1|.|TRBJ1-1|many
CASSSGPAGQTEAFF
TGCGCCAGCAGCTCCGGTCCAGCGGGCCAGACTGAAGCTTTCTTT
>TRBV25-1|.|TRBJ1-4|.
CASTPGADNEKLFF
TGTGCCAGCACTCCTGGGGCCGATAATGAAAAACTGTTTTTT
>TRBV29-1|.|TRBJ2-1|.
CNLDAGSYNEQFF
TGCAACCTCGATGCTGGCTCCTACAATGAGCAGTTCTTC
>TRBV4-2|TRBD1|TRBJ2-2|.
CASSHSRDRETGELFF
TGTGCCAGCAGCCATTCCCGGGACAGGGAGACCGGGGAGCTGTTTTTT
>TRBV7-3|.|TRBJ2-7|many
CASSPGAVLGQYF
TGTGCCAGCAGCCCAGGCGCCGTCCTGGGGCAGTACTTC
>TRBV6-1|TRBD1|TRBJ1-6|.
CASTGTGGHSPLHF
TGTGCCAGTACCGGGACAGGGGGTCATTCACCCCTCCACTTT
>TRBV20-1|.|TRBJ1-1|many
CSANRDINTEAFF
TGCAGTGCTAACCGGGACATCAACACTGAAGCTTTCTTT
>TRBV6-2/TRBV6-3|TRBD1|TRBJ1-2|few
CASRPRGSAGYTF
TGTGCCAGCAGACCCAGGGGGTCAGCTGGCTACACCTTC
>TRBV5-1|.|TRBJ2-1|many
CASSPEGGARNEQFF
TGCGCCAGCAGCCCGGAGGGGGGGGCCAGGAATGAGCAGTTCTTC
>TRBV7-6|TRBD2|TRBJ2-7|.
CASRPSGMYELYF
TGTGCCAGCAGACCCAGCGGGATGTACGAGCTGTACTTC
>TRBV10-3|.|TRBJ1-3|many
CAISPLDSGNTIYF
TGTGCCATCAGCCCATTGGACTCTGGAAACACCATATATTTT
>TRBV5-8|.|TRBJ2-1|.
CASSARWSSYNEQFF
TGTGCCAGCAGCGCCCGTTGGAGCTCCTACAATGAGCAGTTCTTC
>TRBV6-5|.|TRBJ2-7|many
CASSPGTSGYEQYF
TGTGCCAGCAGCCCCGGGACATCAGGTTACGAGCAGTACTTC
>TRBV12-3/TRBV12-4|TRBD2|TRBJ2-7|many
CASSLSGGGAYEQYF
TGTGCCAGCAGTTTATCTGGCGGGGGGGCCTACGAGCAGTACTTC
>TRBV6-2/TRBV6-3|.|TRBJ2-4|many
CASRHRRDIQYF
TGTGCCAGTAGACATCGACGGGACATTCAGTACTTC